This TCR beta chain appears in the sequencing data of a study of identical twins. The study's findings and limits: For out-of-frame alpha sequences shared by twins, low generation probability was in excess. Fewer insertions characterized abundant cord blood beta clonotypes, whereas memory repertoires showed none. Sequences that were beta out-of-frame showed weaker excess twin sharing. The analysis was cross-sectional rather than longitudinal within donors.

From germline, CDR1 is SGHRS and CDR2 YFSETQ. The CDR3 has 12 amino acids. MiXCR was run by TCRdb on the 5' RACE reads, yielding one entry per CDR3 protein. The sample yields some 1,700,000 distinct CDR3 sequences, about 32% seen once. For this clonotype: Its cognate antigen is unknown. A junction boundary mismatches the germline segment, possibly from a read error.

Specimen: cord blood. The J gene is TRBJ2-1, the V gene TRBV5-1; D perhaps matches TRBD2 (5 bases). The clonotype comes from a newborn girl in good health. The CDR3 reads CANSYDYDEQFF. CDR3 DNA: TGCGCCAACAGCTACGACTACGATGAGCAGTTCTTC.